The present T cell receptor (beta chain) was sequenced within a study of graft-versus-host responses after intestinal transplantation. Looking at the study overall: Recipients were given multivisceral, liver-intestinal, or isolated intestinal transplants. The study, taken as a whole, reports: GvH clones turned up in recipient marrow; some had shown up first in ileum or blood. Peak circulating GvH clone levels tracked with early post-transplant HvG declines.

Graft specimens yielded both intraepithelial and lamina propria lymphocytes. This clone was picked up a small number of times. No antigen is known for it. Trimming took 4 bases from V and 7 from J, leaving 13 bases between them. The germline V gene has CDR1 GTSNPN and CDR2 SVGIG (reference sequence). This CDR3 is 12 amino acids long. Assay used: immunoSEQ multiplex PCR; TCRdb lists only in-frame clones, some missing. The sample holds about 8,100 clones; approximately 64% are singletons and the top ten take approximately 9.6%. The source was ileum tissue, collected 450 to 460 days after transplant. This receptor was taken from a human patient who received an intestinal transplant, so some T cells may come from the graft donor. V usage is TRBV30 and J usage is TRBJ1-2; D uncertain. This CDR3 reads CAWKRTSSGYTF. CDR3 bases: TGTGCCTGGAAGCGGACGTCATCTGGCTACACCTTC. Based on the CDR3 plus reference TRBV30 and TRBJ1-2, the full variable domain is SQTIHQWPATLVQPVGSPLSLECTVEGTSNPNLYWYRQAAGRGLQLLFYSVGIGQISSEVPQNLSASRPQDRQFILSSKKLLLSDSGFYLCAWKRTSSGYTFGSGTRLTVV.